This T cell receptor (beta chain) was recorded in a study of CD8+CD57+ T cells in acquired aplastic anemia. Investigators profiled TCR beta VDJ and CDR3 from genomic DNA template. Each CDR3 protein is one row after TCRdb ran MiXCR on the reads. Counted here are about 20,000 distinct CDR3 sequences, about 40% occurring once; the ten biggest clones make up around 87%. Patients chosen for sequencing had CD8+CD57+ cells that had expanded, as shown by flow cytometry. Sequencing also captured CD8+CD57+ effector memory cells from a sixth of the 12 patients. Patients were therapy-naive when their blood was sampled. In its sample, this clonotype was seen many times. The antigen is unknown. Findings of the study overall: Patients and controls were not found to differ significantly in CD8+ Simpson's diversity. Some 28 CD8+ CDR3 sequences occurred in both the patients and the controls. The CD8+CD57+ cells of patients were less diverse than their total CD4+ and CD8+ pools.

The receptor was isolated from a human donor with aplastic anemia. Input material: CD8+CD57+ T cells sorted from PBMCs. As to subset: bead-enriched CD8+CD57+ effector memory T cells from SAA patients.

CDR3 coding DNA: TGTGCCAGCAGTTACTCAGGAGGGCATGGCTACACCTTC. As protein: CASSYSGGHGYTF. The rearrangement joins TRBV6-5 to TRBJ1-2; D remains ambiguous. V lost 0 bases and J 6 bases, leaving 8 bases between the germline ends. Germline V CDR1 and CDR2: MNHEY, SVGAGI. The CDR3 consists of 13 residues.